Below, 29 T cell receptor beta chains from the same sample are listed, as sequenced in a study of early T cells in non-severe SARS-CoV-2 infection. TCRdb independently ran MiXCR on the 5' RACE reads; one entry per CDR3 protein. The sample consists of 60,000 to 75,000 distinct CDR3 sequences, 12% of them appearing once. The source material was whole blood. The origin of the receptors is an adult who was a healthcare worker with PCR-confirmed SARS-CoV-2 infection or an uninfected control (not recorded which).

The chain uses TRBV11-2 and TRBJ1-1; TRBD1 might be the D (6 bases). Germline V gene data show CDR1 as SGHAT and CDR2 as FQNNGV. The CDR3 length is 15 residues. Trimming took off 6 bases at V and 1 base at J, with 15 bases between the two ends. For the CDR3, the DNA is TGTGCCAGCAGACCAGCAGGGGACTCGAACACTGAAGCTTTCTTT. Translation: CASRPAGDSNTEAFF.

The V and J genes are TRBV6-1 and TRBJ1-3; D is uncertain. V lost 6 bases and J lost 0, with 9 bases in between. Germline lookup yields CDR1 MNHNS and CDR2 SASEGT. This CDR3 is built from 14 residues. The CDR3 reads CASSAGNSGNTIYF. DNA of the CDR3: TGTGCCAGCAGCGCTGGGAACTCTGGAAACACCATATATTTT.

This clonotype occurred a few times. The rearrangement uses TRBV7-8 and TRBJ2-3; 12 nucleotides match TRBD2. The V and J ends lost 5 bases and 0 bases, in that order; junction bases with no gene match: 9. The CDR3 runs 18 residues. From germline, CDR1 is SGHVS and CDR2 FQNEAQ. The DNA for the CDR3 is TGTGCCAGCAGCCCGGGGCTAGCGGGGGGGATGAGCACAGATACGCAGTATTTT. This codes for CASSPGLAGGMSTDTQYF.

The chain joins TRBV10-3 to TRBJ1-1; D is undetermined. V lost 8 bases, J lost 4 bases, and 14 bases lay in between. The germline gives CDR1 ENHRY, CDR2 SYGVKD. This CDR3 contains 13 residues. The CDR3 region has the DNA TGTGCCATCCGGGGTTCGTATGGCACTGAAGCTTTCTTT. Residues: CAIRGSYGTEAFF.

V and J are TRBV6-1 and TRBJ1-1; the D gene is possibly TRBD1 (5 bases). Germline CDR1 reads MNHNS; CDR2 reads SASEGT. CDR3 length: 12 residues. V lost 7 bases and J lost 4, with 10 bases in between. In DNA form, the CDR3 reads TGTGCCAGCACCTCAGGGACCACTGAAGCTTTCTTT. Protein product: CASTSGTTEAFF.

V usage is TRBV6-2 or TRBV6-3 and J usage is TRBJ2-5, with 7 bases that match TRBD1. CDR1 is MNHEY, CDR2 SVGEGT, per germline. The CDR3 has 14 amino acids. Trimming at V came to 6 bases and at J to 5 bases, leaving 9 bases not matched to a gene. This chain's CDR3 is CASSEGQVWETQYF. Here the CDR3 DNA reads TGTGCCAGCAGCGAAGGACAGGTCTGGGAGACCCAGTACTTC.

This clonotype was recorded many times. The chain joins TRBV10-1 to TRBJ2-4; 10 bases agree with TRBD1. Germline CDR1 is WNHNN and CDR2 is SYGVQD (reference sequence). This CDR3 spans 15 amino acids. V gave up 6 bases and J gave up 0 bases; unmatched junction bases: 2. The CDR3 region has the DNA TGCGCCAGCAGCGGGACAGGGGTAGCCAAAAACATTCAGTACTTC. It yields the protein CASSGTGVAKNIQYF.

Ten or more counts support this clonotype. The CDR3 reads CSVGLHEQYF. CDR3 DNA sequence: TGCAGCGTTGGGCTCCACGAGCAGTACTTC. The gene calls are TRBV29-1 and TRBJ2-7, with D uncertain. Deletions cut 4 bases from V and 5 bases from J, with 6 bases between. This CDR3 is built from 10 residues. CDR1 SQVTM and CDR2 ANQGSEA come from the germline V gene.

This clonotype has at least ten counts. The V call is TRBV18, the J call TRBJ2-2; the match to TRBD2 covers 9 bases. Germline V gene sequence: CDR1 KGHSH, CDR2 LQKENI. The CDR3 has 16 residues. V shed 1 base, J shed 6 bases, and the junction held 6 bases outside the gene matches. In nucleotides, the CDR3 is TGTGCCAGCTCACCACAGCCTAGCGGGATTGCCGGGGAGCTGTTTTTT. It yields the protein CASSPQPSGIAGELFF.

Ten or more counts support this clonotype. The V call is TRBV2, the J call TRBJ1-6, with 8 bases lining up with TRBD1. Germline V gene data show CDR1 as SNHLY and CDR2 as FYNNEI. V was clipped by 4 bases and J by 7 bases; unmatched bases: 6. CDR3 length equals 15 residues. CDR3 region: CASSVNGQGNSPLHF. CDR3 coding DNA: TGTGCCAGCAGTGTGAATGGACAGGGAAATTCACCCCTCCACTTT. The variable domain in full, with the rest retrieved from reference TRBV2 and TRBJ1-6, is EPEVTQTPSHQVTQMGQEVILRCVPISNHLYFYWYRQILGQKVEFLVSFYNNEISEKSEIFDDQFSVERPDGSNFTLKIRSTKLEDSAMYFCASSVNGQGNSPLHFGNGTRLTVT.

This clonotype was seen a few times. V is TRBV11-3 and J is TRBJ2-2; TRBD1 aligns across 10 bases. This CDR3 region has 15 residues. Germline CDR1 reads SGHNT; CDR2 reads YENEEA. V lost 5 bases to trimming and J lost 5 bases; unmatched junction nucleotides: 5. CDR3 DNA sequence: TGTGCCAGCAGCCCCCCGGGACAGGGGACCGGGGAGCTGTTTTTT. Its protein is CASSPPGQGTGELFF.

In this sample, this clonotype turned up many times. The CDR3 nucleotides are TGTGCCAGCTCAACGCCTTCGGGACAGTTTTACGAGCAGTACTTC. Its protein product is CASSTPSGQFYEQYF. The V call is TRBV18, the J call TRBJ2-7; 7 nucleotides align to TRBD1. V lost 5 bases and J lost 4; bases outside the gene matches: 11. Germline-derived CDR1 and CDR2 are KGHSH and LQKENI. CDR3 length: 15 amino acids.

In its sample, this clonotype was seen many times. The J gene is TRBJ2-3, the V gene TRBV29-1, with TRBD2 matching 11 bases. The CDR3 loop spans 15 amino acids. CDR1 SQVTM and CDR2 ANQGSEA come from the germline V gene. V shed 3 bases and J 2 bases; nucleotides not matched to a gene: 4. The CDR3 DNA is TGCAGCGTTGAGGGGACTAGCGGAAACACAGATACGCAGTATTTT. Translating gives CSVEGTSGNTDTQYF.

The sample holds a few counts of this clonotype. V gene TRBV11-2 combines with J gene TRBJ2-5; D gene uncertain. The germline V gene has CDR1 SGHAT and CDR2 FQNNGV. This CDR3 is built from 16 residues. Deletions cut 5 bases from V and 5 bases from J, with 21 bases between. This CDR3 is CASSPSRPPWAETQYF. Here the CDR3 DNA reads TGTGCCAGCAGCCCCAGCCGTCCTCCCTGGGCGGAGACCCAGTACTTC.

A few counts support this clonotype. The gene calls are TRBV5-1 and TRBJ2-7, with TRBD1 as a possible D gene (6 bases). The CDR3 is 13 residues long. The germline V gene has CDR1 SGHRS and CDR2 YFSETQ. The V end was cut by 4 bases, the J end by 2 bases, with 10 bases between. CDR3: CASSQGTTYEQYF. CDR3 nucleotides: TGCGCCAGCAGCCAAGGGACAACCTACGAGCAGTACTTC.

The genes are TRBV7-9 and TRBJ2-7; 7 nucleotides align to TRBD1. The CDR3 has 15 amino acids. The germline V gene encodes CDR1 SEHNR and CDR2 FQNEAQ (reference sequence). Germline trimming cut 4 bases from V and 2 bases from J; bases unmatched to any gene: 8. DNA for the CDR3: TGTGCCAGCAGCTCCCCCCGGGACAGAGCCTACGAGCAGTACTTC. It yields the protein CASSSPRDRAYEQYF.

This clonotype was counted ten times or more. This rearrangement joins TRBV7-9 to TRBJ1-4, with D unclear. The CDR3 covers 12 residues. V was pared by 5 bases and J by 11 bases, with 12 bases between. From germline, CDR1 is SEHNR and CDR2 FQNEAQ (reference sequence). CDR3 in amino acids: CASSHPIGKLFF. In DNA form, the CDR3 reads TGTGCCAGCAGCCATCCGATTGGGAAACTGTTTTTT.

This clonotype came up many times. This chain connects TRBV29-1 to TRBJ1-4; D is unclear. CDR3 length equals 10 residues. V was cut by 4 bases and J by 8 bases, with 5 bases left in between. Germline values: CDR1 SQVTM, CDR2 ANQGSEA. The CDR3 loop is CSVGSEKLFF. CDR3 DNA: TGCAGCGTTGGATCCGAAAAACTGTTTTTT.

In this sample, this clonotype turned up many times. The chain is built from TRBV11-2 and TRBJ1-5; no definite D call. This CDR3 has 17 residues. From germline, CDR1 is SGHAT and CDR2 FQNNGV. V dropped 3 bases and J dropped 4 bases, with 19 bases sitting between them. In nucleotides, the CDR3 is TGTGCCAGCAGCTTCCCGATGTCGGGAATAGGAAATCAGCCCCAGCATTTT. It yields the protein CASSFPMSGIGNQPQHF.

This clonotype was seen at least ten times. The genes are TRBV20-1 and TRBJ2-5, with D hard to call. The CDR3 is 14 amino acids. Germline CDR1 and CDR2: DFQATT and SNEGSKA (reference sequence). Trimming took off 1 base at V and 8 bases at J, with 17 bases between the two ends. CDR3 amino acids: CSARGQTPKETQYF. The CDR3 region has the DNA TGCAGTGCTAGAGGTCAGACTCCAAAGGAAACCCAGTACTTC.

At least ten counts were recorded for this clonotype. This rearrangement joins TRBV5-1 to TRBJ2-1, with D uncertain. Trimming cost V 2 bases and J 9 bases, with 15 bases left between them. CDR1 SGHRS and CDR2 YFSETQ come from the germline V gene. The CDR3 is 14 amino acids. CDR3 sequence: CASSLEYISSEQFF. For the CDR3, the DNA is TGCGCCAGCAGCTTAGAGTATATATCAAGTGAGCAGTTCTTC.

The chain has TRBV20-1 and TRBJ1-3, with D possibly TRBD1 on 5 matching bases. Trimming pared 3 bases from V and 4 bases from J, leaving 10 bases between. The CDR3 runs 13 residues. Germline V CDR1 and CDR2: DFQATT, SNEGSKA (reference sequence). The CDR3 DNA follows: TGCAGTGCTAGTCCAGGGACGGGAAACACCATATATTTT. Residues: CSASPGTGNTIYF.

This clonotype has a handful of counts. The rearrangement uses TRBV9 and TRBJ2-2; maybe TRBD2 (6 bases). The CDR3 totals 15 residues. Germline loops: CDR1 SGDLS, CDR2 YYNGEE. V shed 0 bases and J shed 2 bases, with 8 bases lying between them. The CDR3 here is CASSVEAGNTGELFF. In DNA form, the CDR3 reads TGTGCCAGCAGCGTAGAAGCGGGTAACACCGGGGAGCTGTTTTTT.

CDR3 bases: TGCAGCGTTGAGTTTTGGGGAGGGCCTGGCAATGAGCAGTTCTTC. This translates into CSVEFWGGPGNEQFF. The gene calls are TRBV29-1 and TRBJ2-1, with 7 bases aligning to TRBD2. This CDR3 is built from 15 residues. Germline CDR1 and CDR2: SQVTM and ANQGSEA. The V gene end was trimmed by 3 bases and the J gene end by 6 bases; junction bases not matched to a gene: 11.

J is TRBJ1-1 and V is TRBV29-1; no clear D gene. The germline gives CDR1 SQVTM, CDR2 ANQGSEA. The length of the CDR3 is 13 residues. Trimming cost V 3 bases and J 1 base, with 9 bases left between them. CDR3 protein: CSVDPRGNTEAFF. CDR3 in DNA: TGCAGCGTTGATCCCCGAGGGAACACTGAAGCTTTCTTT.

This clonotype was recorded at least ten times. The chain joins TRBV20-1 to TRBJ1-2; D possibly corresponds to TRBD1 (5 bases). V was shortened by 6 bases and J by 4 bases, with 18 bases between the two germline ends. This CDR3 is built from 14 residues. The V gene's germline CDR1 is DFQATT and CDR2 SNEGSKA (reference sequence). In DNA form, the CDR3 reads TGCAGTGCCAGAAGGGGTGAAGGGCGCTATGGCTACACCTTC. Its protein is CSARRGEGRYGYTF.

This clonotype showed up just a few times. The rearrangement uses TRBV5-1 and TRBJ2-3, with TRBD1 matching 8 bases. V was clipped by 1 base and J by 3 bases; unmatched bases: 1. There are 14 residues in the CDR3. Germline V gene data show CDR1 as SGHRS and CDR2 as YFSETQ. CDR3 protein: CASSLQGATDTQYF. The DNA of the CDR3 is TGCGCCAGCAGCTTGCAGGGGGCTACAGATACGCAGTATTTT.

By frequency in the sample, this clonotype is medium-sized. This chain uses TRBV6-1 with TRBJ2-7; D remains unclear. This CDR3 contains 12 residues. V was trimmed by 3 bases and J by 3 bases, leaving 6 bases between them. Per the germline V gene, CDR1 is MNHNS and CDR2 is SASEGT. The CDR3 sequence is CASSDRGYEQYF. The CDR3 bases are TGTGCCAGCAGTGATAGAGGCTACGAGCAGTACTTC.

This sequence joins TRBV7-2 and TRBJ2-3; D is uncertain. The CDR3 has 16 amino acids. V gave up 1 base and J gave up 3 bases, with 14 bases separating them. CDR1 is SGHTA, CDR2 FQGNSA, per germline. CDR3 coding DNA: TGTGCCAGCAGCTTAGGACCGCACGCGAGTACAGATACGCAGTATTTT. It translates to CASSLGPHASTDTQYF.